This entry describes one TCR beta chain. Its cognate antigen is unknown. The germline V and J ends were trimmed by 0 bases and 4 bases, with 16 bases remaining between them. The CDR3 loop spans 18 amino acids. The sample originates from a study of post-analysis software for immune sequencing data. Study as a whole: Secondary progressive, relapsing-remitting and progressive-relapsing multiple sclerosis were among the included disease courses. Study-wide results and limits: Comparison of patients with controls showed about 5 TRBV segments more frequent in patients, TRBV5-6, TRBV5-1 and TRBV20-1 among them. Same-batch preparations were strongly co-clustered by F measure.

Researchers reported that TCR beta cDNA libraries carried unique molecular identifiers. TCRdb fed the PCR reads into MiXCR, producing one record per CDR3 protein. The sample has around 700,000 distinct CDR3 sequences, 55% to 60% seen once. This receptor was obtained from a girl aged 2 to 9 with multiple sclerosis. The genes are TRBV12-3 or TRBV12-4 and TRBJ2-6; D unresolved. The sequencing sample was made of blood. The CDR3 sequence: CASSLAWHRLGGANVLTF. CDR3 coding DNA: TGTGCCAGCAGTTTAGCGTGGCATAGGCTAGGAGGGGCCAACGTCCTGACTTTC.